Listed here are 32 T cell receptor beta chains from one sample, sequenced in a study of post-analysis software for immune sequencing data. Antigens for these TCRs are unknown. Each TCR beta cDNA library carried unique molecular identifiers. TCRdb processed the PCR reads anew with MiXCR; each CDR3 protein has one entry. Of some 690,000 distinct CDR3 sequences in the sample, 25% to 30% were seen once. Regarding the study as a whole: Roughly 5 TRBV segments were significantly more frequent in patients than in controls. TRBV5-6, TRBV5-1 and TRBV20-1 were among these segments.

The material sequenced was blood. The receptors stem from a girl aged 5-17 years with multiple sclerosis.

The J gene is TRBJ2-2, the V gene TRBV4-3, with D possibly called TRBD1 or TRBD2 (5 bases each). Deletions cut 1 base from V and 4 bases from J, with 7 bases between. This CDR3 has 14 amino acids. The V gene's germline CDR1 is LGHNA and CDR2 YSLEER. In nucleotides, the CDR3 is TGCGCCAGCAGCCAAGGGGGGAGCACCGGGGAGCTGTTTTTT. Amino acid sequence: CASSQGGSTGELFF.

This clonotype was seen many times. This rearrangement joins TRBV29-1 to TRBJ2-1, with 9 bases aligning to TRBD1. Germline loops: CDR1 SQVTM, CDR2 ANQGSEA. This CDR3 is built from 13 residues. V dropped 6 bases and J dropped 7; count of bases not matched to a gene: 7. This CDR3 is CSVITGTGNEQFF. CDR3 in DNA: TGCAGCGTCATAACCGGGACAGGGAATGAGCAGTTCTTC.

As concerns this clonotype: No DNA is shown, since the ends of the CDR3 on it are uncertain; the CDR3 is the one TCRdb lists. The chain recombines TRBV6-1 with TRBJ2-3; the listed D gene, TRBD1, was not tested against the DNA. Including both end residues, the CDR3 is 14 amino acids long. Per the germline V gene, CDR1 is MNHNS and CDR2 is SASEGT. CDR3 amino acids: CASILDRVVDTQYF.

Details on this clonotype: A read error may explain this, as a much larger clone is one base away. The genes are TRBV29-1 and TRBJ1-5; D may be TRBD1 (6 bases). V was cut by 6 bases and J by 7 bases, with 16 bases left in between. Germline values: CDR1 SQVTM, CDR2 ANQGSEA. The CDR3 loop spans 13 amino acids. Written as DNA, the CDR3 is TGCAGCGTCTCCAGGGGTTCAGGGCAGCCCCAGCATTTT. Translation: CSVSRGSGQPQHF.

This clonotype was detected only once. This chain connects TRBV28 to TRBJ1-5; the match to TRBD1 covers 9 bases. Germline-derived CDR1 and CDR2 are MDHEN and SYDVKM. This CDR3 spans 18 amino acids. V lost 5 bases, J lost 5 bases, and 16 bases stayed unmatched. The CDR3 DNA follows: TGTGCCAGCAGTCGAGCAACAGGGGGCCTGACGGGTCATCAGCCCCAGCATTTT. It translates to CASSRATGGLTGHQPQHF.

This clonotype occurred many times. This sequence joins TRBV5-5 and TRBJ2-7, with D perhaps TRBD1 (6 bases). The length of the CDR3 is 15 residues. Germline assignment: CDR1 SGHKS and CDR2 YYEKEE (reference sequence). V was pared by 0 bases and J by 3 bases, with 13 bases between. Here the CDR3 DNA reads TGTGCCAGCAGCTTGGAGGCAGGGGTTCACTACGAGCAGTACTTC. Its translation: CASSLEAGVHYEQYF.

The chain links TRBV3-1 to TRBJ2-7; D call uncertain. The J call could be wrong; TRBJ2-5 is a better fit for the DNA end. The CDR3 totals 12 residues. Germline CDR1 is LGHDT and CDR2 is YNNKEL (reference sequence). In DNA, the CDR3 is TGTGCCGCCCAGGAGACCGGCGAGACCCAGTACTTC. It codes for CAAQETGETQYF.

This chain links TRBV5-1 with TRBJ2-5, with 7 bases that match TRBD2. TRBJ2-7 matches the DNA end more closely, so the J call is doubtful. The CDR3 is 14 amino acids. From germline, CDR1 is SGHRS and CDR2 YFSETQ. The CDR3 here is CASSGGTTSYEQYF. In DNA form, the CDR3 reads TGCGCCAGCAGCGGAGGGACTACCTCCTACGAGCAGTACTTC.

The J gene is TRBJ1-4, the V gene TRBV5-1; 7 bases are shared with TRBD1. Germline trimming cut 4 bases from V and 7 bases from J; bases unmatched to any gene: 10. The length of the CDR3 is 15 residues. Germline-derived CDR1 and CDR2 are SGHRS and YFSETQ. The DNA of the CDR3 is TGCGCCAGCAGCGATCCTAGACAGGGAGGTGAAAAACTGTTTTTT. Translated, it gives CASSDPRQGGEKLFF.

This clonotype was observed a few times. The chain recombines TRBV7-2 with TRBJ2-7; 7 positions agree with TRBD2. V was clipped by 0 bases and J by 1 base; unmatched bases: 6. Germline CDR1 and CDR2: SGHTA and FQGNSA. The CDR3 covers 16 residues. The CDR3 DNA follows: TGTGCCAGCAGCTTAGCGGGACTACCCCGATCCTACGAGCAGTACTTC. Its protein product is CASSLAGLPRSYEQYF.

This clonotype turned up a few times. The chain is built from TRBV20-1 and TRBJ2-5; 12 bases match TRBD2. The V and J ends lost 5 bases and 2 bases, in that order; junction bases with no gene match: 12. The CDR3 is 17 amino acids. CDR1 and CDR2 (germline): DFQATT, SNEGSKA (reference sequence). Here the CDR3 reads CSAYRLAGVGRQETQYF. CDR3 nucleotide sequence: TGCAGTGCTTACCGACTAGCGGGGGTAGGACGGCAAGAGACCCAGTACTTC.

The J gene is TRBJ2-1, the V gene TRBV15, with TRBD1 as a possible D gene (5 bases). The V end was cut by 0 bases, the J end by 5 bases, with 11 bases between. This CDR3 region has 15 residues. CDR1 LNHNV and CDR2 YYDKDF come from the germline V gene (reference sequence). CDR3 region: CATSREAGPHNEQFF. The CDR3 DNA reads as TGTGCCACCAGCAGAGAGGCAGGGCCTCACAATGAGCAGTTCTTC.

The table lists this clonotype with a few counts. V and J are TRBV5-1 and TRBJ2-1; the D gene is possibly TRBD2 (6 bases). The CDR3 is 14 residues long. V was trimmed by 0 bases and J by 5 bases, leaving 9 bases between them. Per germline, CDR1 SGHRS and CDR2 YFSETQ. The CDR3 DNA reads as TGCGCCAGCAGCTTGGCACTAGCTAACAATGAGCAGTTCTTC. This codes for CASSLALANNEQFF.

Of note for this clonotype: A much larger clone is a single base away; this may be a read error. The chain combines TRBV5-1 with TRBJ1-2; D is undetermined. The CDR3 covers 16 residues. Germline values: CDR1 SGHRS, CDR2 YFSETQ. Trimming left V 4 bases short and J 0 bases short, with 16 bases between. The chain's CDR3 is CASSPLGGRTNYGYTF. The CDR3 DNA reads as TGCGCCAGCAGCCCCCTGGGTGGAAGAACTAACTATGGCTACACCTTC.

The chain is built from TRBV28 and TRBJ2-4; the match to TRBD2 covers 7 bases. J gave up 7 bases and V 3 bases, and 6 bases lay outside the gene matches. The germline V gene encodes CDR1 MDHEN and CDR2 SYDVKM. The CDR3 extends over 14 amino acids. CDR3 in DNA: TGTGCCAGCAGTTTGCAGCGGGGTTGGAACATTCAGTACTTC. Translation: CASSLQRGWNIQYF.

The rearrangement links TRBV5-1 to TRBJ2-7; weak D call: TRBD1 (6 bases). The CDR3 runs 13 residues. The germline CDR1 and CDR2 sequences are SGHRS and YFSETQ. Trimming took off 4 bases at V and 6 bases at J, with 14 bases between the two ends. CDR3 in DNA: TGCGCCAGCAGCCCCGAGGGGGTCGGCGAGCAGTACTTC. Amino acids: CASSPEGVGEQYF.

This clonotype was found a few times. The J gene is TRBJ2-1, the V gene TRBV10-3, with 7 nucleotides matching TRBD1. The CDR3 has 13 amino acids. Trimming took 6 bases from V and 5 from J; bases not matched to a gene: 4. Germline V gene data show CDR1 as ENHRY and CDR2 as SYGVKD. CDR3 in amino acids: CAIRGTDDNEQFF. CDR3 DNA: TGTGCCATCAGAGGGACAGATGACAATGAGCAGTTCTTC.

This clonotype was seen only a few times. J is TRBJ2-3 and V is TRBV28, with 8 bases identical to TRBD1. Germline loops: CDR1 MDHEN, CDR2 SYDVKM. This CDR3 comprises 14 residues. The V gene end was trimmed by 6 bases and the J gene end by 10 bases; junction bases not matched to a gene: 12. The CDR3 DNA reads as TGTGCCAGCAGCCAGGGGACAGGTCCGGTCGCGCAGTATTTT. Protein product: CASSQGTGPVAQYF.

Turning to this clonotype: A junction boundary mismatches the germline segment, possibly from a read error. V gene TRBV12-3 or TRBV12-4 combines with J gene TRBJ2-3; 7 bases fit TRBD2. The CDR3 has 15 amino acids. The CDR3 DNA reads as TGTGCCAGCGCGGGGAGGGAGTCGAGCACAGATGCGCAGTATTTT. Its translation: CASAGRESSTDAQYF.

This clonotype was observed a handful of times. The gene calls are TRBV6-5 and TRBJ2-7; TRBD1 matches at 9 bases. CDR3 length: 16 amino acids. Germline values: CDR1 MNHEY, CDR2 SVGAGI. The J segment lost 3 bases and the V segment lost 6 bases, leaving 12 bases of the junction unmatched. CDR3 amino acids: CASRPGTGSGVYEQYF. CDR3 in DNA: TGTGCCAGCAGGCCCGGGACAGGGTCAGGAGTCTACGAGCAGTACTTC.

CDR3 in DNA: TGTGCCACTATATTGGGGGGCGGACAGCCCCAGCATTTT. Its protein product is CATILGGGQPQHF. The gene calls are TRBV6-6 and TRBJ1-5; the D gene is possibly TRBD1 (6 bases). Germline values: CDR1 MNHNY, CDR2 SVGAGI (reference sequence). This CDR3 region has 13 residues. V dropped 10 bases and J dropped 7 bases, with 17 bases sitting between them.

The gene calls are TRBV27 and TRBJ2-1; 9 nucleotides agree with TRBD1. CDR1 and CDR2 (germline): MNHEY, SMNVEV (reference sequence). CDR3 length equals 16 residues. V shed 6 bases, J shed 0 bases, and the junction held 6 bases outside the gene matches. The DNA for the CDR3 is TGTGCCAGCAGCGTGGGGGACAGGGTCTCCTACAATGAGCAGTTCTTC. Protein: CASSVGDRVSYNEQFF.

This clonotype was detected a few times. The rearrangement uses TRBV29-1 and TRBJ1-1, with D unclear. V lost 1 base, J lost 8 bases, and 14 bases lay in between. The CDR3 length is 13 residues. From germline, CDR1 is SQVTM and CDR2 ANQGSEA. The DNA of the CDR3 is TGCAGCGTTGAAGGAAGGCAACGTCGGGAAGCTTTCTTT. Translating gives CSVEGRQRREAFF.

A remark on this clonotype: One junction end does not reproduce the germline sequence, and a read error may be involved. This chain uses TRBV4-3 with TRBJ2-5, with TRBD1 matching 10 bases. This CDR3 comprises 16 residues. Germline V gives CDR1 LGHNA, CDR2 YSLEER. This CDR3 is CASSQDGGQGQGTQYF. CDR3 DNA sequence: TGCGCCAGCAGCCAAGATGGGGGACAGGGGCAAGGGACCCAGTACTTC.

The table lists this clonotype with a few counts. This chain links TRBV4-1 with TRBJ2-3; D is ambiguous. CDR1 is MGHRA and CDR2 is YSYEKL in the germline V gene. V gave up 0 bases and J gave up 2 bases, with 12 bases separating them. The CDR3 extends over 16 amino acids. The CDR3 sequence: CASSQEGDPTTDTQYF. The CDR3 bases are TGCGCCAGCAGCCAAGAAGGTGACCCTACCACAGATACGCAGTATTTT.

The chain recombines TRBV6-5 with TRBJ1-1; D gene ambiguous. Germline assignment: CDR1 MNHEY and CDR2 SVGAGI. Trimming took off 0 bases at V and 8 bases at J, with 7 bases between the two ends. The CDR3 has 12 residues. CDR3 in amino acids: CASSYSGGEAFF. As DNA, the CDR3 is TGTGCCAGCAGTTACTCAGGCGGAGAAGCTTTCTTT.

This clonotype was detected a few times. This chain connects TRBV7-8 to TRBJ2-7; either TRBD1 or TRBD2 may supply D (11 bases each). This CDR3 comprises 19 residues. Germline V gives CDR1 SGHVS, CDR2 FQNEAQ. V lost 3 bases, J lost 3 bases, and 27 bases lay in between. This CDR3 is CASSFFGTGGLADDYEQYF. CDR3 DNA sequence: TGTGCCAGCAGCTTTTTCGGGACAGGGGGACTAGCGGATGACTACGAGCAGTACTTC.

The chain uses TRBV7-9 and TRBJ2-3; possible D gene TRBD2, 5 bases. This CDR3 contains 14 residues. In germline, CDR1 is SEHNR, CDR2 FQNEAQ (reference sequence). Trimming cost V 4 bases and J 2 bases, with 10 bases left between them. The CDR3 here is CASSWTANTDTQYF. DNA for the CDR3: TGTGCCAGCAGCTGGACTGCTAACACAGATACGCAGTATTTT.

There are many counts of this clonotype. The CDR3, as DNA: TGCGCCAGCAGCTTGTTGCAGAGCACAGATACGCAGTATTTT. Its protein product is CASSLLQSTDTQYF. This rearrangement joins TRBV5-1 to TRBJ2-3; the D is unclear. There are 14 residues in the CDR3. V was clipped by 1 base and J by 0 bases, with 6 bases between them. The germline gives CDR1 SGHRS, CDR2 YFSETQ.

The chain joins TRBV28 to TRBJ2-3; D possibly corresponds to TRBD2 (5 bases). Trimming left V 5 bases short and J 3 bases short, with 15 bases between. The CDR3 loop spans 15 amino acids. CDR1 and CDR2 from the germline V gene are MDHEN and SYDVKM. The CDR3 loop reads CASSGQDRRTDTQYF. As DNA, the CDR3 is TGTGCCAGCAGTGGCCAGGACCGGAGGACAGATACGCAGTATTTT. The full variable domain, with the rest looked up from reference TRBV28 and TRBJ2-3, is DVKVTQSSRYLVKRTGEKVFLECVQDMDHENMFWYRQDPGLGLRLIYFSYDVKMKEKGDIPEGYSVSREKKERFSLILESASTNQTSMYLCASSGQDRRTDTQYFGPGTRLTVL.

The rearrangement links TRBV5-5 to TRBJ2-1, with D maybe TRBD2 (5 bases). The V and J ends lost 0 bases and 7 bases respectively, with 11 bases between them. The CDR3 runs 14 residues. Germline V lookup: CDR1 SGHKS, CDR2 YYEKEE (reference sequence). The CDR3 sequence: CASSLVGEWNEQFF. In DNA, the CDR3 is TGTGCCAGCAGCTTGGTCGGGGAGTGGAATGAGCAGTTCTTC.

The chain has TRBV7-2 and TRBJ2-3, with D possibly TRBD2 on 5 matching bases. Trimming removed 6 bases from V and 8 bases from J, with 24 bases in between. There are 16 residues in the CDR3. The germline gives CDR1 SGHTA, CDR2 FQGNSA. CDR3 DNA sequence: TGTGCCAGCAGATCCCCCAGCGGATCCCATCGGGGTACGCAGTATTTT. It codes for CASRSPSGSHRGTQYF.